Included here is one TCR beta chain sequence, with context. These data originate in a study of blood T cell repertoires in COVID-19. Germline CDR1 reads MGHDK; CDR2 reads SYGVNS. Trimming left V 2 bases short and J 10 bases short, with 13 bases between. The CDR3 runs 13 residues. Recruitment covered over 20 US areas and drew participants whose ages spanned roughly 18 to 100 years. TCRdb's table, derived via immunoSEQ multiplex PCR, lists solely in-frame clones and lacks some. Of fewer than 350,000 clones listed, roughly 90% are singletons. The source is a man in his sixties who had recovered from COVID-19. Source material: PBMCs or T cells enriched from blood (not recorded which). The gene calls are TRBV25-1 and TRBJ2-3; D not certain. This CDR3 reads CASSEIMAGPQYF. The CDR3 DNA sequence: TGTGCCAGCAGTGAAATTATGGCAGGTCCGCAGTATTTT.